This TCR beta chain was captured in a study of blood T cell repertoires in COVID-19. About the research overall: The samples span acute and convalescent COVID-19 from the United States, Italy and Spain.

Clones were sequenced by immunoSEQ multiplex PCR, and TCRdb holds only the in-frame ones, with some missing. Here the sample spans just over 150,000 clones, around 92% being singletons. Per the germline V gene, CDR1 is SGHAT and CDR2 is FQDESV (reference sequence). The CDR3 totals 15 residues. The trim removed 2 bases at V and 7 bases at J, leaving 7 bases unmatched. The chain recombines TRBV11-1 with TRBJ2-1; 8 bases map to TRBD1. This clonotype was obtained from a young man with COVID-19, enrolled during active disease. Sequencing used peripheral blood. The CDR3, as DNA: TGTGCCAGCAGCTTACATCGGACAGGGCAGAATGAGCAGTTCTTC. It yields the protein CASSLHRTGQNEQFF.